This T cell receptor beta chain was sequenced for a study of CD8 T cells in ankylosing spondylitis. Findings and limits, study-wide: Previous work reported some of these motif variants in the synovial fluid and blood of reactive arthritis. The study identified a TCR beta motif of fewer than 10 highly homologous variants that appeared characteristic of ankylosing spondylitis blood.

Using its own MiXCR run on the 5' RACE reads, TCRdb lists one record per CDR3 protein. The table lists 650,000 to 800,000 distinct CDR3 sequences, around 20% of them singletons. V gave up 5 bases and J gave up 0 bases, with 11 bases separating them. The germline V gene has CDR1 DFQATT and CDR2 SNEGSKA (reference sequence). This CDR3 comprises 14 residues. This clonotype was seen a handful of times. The antigen is unknown. This TCR came from a male donor with ankylosing spondylitis. Sequencing was carried out using blood, either unsorted or a sorted T cell fraction (not recorded which). The J gene is TRBJ1-3, the V gene TRBV20-1, with D perhaps matching TRBD1 (5 bases). This chain's CDR3 is CSASGGPSGNTIYF. In DNA, the CDR3 is TGCAGTGCTTCTGGGGGACCCTCTGGAAACACCATATATTTT.